The T cell receptor (beta chain) under discussion was sequenced for a study of blood T cells in healthy people across ages. Study as a whole: About one barcoded beta molecule was captured per two T cells (by template switching).

CDR3 size: 18 residues. Germline V lookup: CDR1 SGHRS, CDR2 YFSETQ. V lost 2 bases, J lost 4 bases, and 24 bases lay in between. Through a sample-barcoded 5' primer and a J-beta primer mix, a second PCR was run for 7 to 11 cycles. TCRdb called the 5' RACE reads again in MiXCR, with one record for every CDR3 protein. The data show 800,000 to 1,000,000 distinct CDR3 sequences, around 48% seen once. This clonotype was seen only a few times. The rearrangement joins TRBV5-1 to TRBJ1-2; maybe TRBD1 (6 bases). The sequencing input was blood. The TCR was taken from a man under 40 in good health. The chain's CDR3 is CASSLDYVDSLWVYGYTF. DNA of the CDR3: TGCGCCAGCAGCTTAGACTACGTGGACAGTCTTTGGGTCTATGGCTACACCTTC.